The entry that follows covers one T cell receptor beta chain sequence. This record belongs to a study of T cell responses to AZD1222 COVID-19 vaccine. Sequenced by immunoSEQ multiplex PCR; TCRdb stores in-frame clones only, minus some. The table has over 100,000 clones, about 90% seen once. V was pared by 7 bases and J by 1 base, with 11 bases between. The CDR3 runs to 13 residues. Germline V CDR1 and CDR2: LNHDA, SQIVND (reference sequence). The rearrangement joins TRBV19 to TRBJ2-7; D is undetermined. This receptor was obtained from an adult in good health. The starting material was peripheral blood, obtained on day 0 of AZD1222 vaccination. Here the CDR3 DNA reads TGTGCCAGTACCGACGCGCAATCCTACGAGCAGTACTTC. Amino acid sequence: CASTDAQSYEQYF.